The 30 T cell receptor beta chains below come from one sample, sequenced in a study of CD8 T cells in Susac syndrome. Random hexamers were used to reverse transcribe roughly 0.5 to 1 ug of RNA. TCRdb fed the immunoSEQ multiplex PCR reads into MiXCR, producing one record per CDR3 protein. The repertoire holds approximately 180,000 distinct CDR3 sequences, with 85% to 95% as singletons. What was sequenced was CD4+ T cells from PBMCs. The receptors shown here come from a human donor with multiple sclerosis.

The chain recombines TRBV6-5 with TRBJ2-7; D unresolved. V was pared by 0 bases and J by 2 bases, with 8 bases between. This CDR3 contains 14 residues. CDR1 and CDR2 (germline): MNHEY, SVGAGI. The CDR3 bases are TGTGCCAGCAGTTACTCCAGTTACACCTACGAGCAGTACTTC. Amino acid sequence: CASSYSSYTYEQYF.

This clonotype was picked up one time. The chain combines TRBV27 with TRBJ2-1; 9 nucleotides line up with TRBD2. The CDR3 covers 15 residues. With 6 bases clipped from V and 8 bases from J, the junction kept 11 bases outside the gene matches. CDR1 is MNHEY and CDR2 is SMNVEV in the germline V gene (reference sequence). The CDR3: CASRYRLAGRHEQFF. CDR3 bases: TGTGCCAGCAGATATCGGCTAGCGGGAAGGCATGAGCAGTTCTTC.

The gene calls are TRBV12-3 or TRBV12-4 and TRBJ2-5; D is possibly TRBD1 (5 bases). V was trimmed by 3 bases and J by 4 bases, leaving 15 bases between them. There are 15 residues in the CDR3. DNA for the CDR3: TGTGCCAGCAGTTTTGGGTTAGTCCAGGGAGAGACCCAGTACTTC. It is translated as CASSFGLVQGETQYF.

The chain uses TRBV12-3 or TRBV12-4 and TRBJ1-2; D not resolved. The CDR3 runs 14 residues. V was clipped by 6 bases and J by 3 bases, with 14 bases between them. The DNA of the CDR3 is TGTGCCAGCAGCCACTTGAGGTCACACTATGGCTACACCTTC. It specifies CASSHLRSHYGYTF.

This chain uses TRBV19 with TRBJ2-5, with 10 bases matching TRBD2. After removal of 7 bases from V and 8 bases from J, the junction contained 13 bases not matched to a gene. The length of the CDR3 is 15 residues. Germline CDR1 reads LNHDA; CDR2 reads SQIVND (reference sequence). The chain's CDR3 is CASTQAAGGPRTQYF. CDR3 coding DNA: TGTGCCAGTACTCAGGCAGCGGGAGGGCCTAGAACCCAGTACTTC.

This clonotype was observed a handful of times. The chain employs TRBV12-3 or TRBV12-4 and TRBJ1-1; D call uncertain. V lost 1 base to trimming and J lost 1 base, with 4 bases between them. This CDR3 has 13 residues. CDR3 loop: CASSLVENTEAFF. In nucleotides, the CDR3 is TGTGCCAGCAGTTTAGTGGAGAACACTGAAGCTTTCTTT.

Only one count was recorded for this clonotype. Written as DNA, the CDR3 is TGTGCCAGCATCGGCCTACCGATAAACACCGGGGAGCTGTTTTTT. Its translation: CASIGLPINTGELFF. V is TRBV7-2 and J is TRBJ2-2; D not certain. The CDR3 runs to 15 residues. The germline V gene has CDR1 SGHTA and CDR2 FQGNSA. V was trimmed by 7 bases and J by 2 bases, leaving 14 bases between them.

The V gene is TRBV29-1, the J gene TRBJ2-3; D tentatively reads TRBD1 or TRBD2 (5 bases each). The CDR3 covers 13 residues. CDR1 and CDR2 (germline): SQVTM, ANQGSEA. V was pared by 4 bases and J by 6 bases, with 14 bases between. This CDR3 reads CSVGVPGTDTQYF. CDR3 nucleotides: TGCAGCGTTGGAGTCCCAGGGACCGATACGCAGTATTTT.

V and J are TRBV10-3 and TRBJ2-3, with TRBD2 matching over 10 bases. Germline values: CDR1 ENHRY, CDR2 SYGVKD. V shed 6 bases and J 4 bases; nucleotides not matched to a gene: 7. CDR3 size: 15 residues. The CDR3: CAISSGTSVPDTQYF. In DNA form, the CDR3 reads TGTGCCATCAGCTCCGGGACTAGCGTACCAGATACGCAGTATTTT.

The rearrangement links TRBV4-2 to TRBJ2-3; the D call may be TRBD1 or TRBD2 (5 bases each). Germline loops: CDR1 LGHNA, CDR2 YNFKEQ. The CDR3 loop spans 17 amino acids. Trimming left V 0 bases short and J 4 bases short, with 17 bases between. The CDR3: CASSQDQARLGADTQYF. The CDR3 coding sequence is TGTGCCAGCAGCCAAGATCAGGCCCGCTTGGGGGCAGATACGCAGTATTTT.

The J gene is TRBJ1-1, the V gene TRBV28; the D is unclear. V was cut by 8 bases and J by 8 bases, with 15 bases left in between. The CDR3 extends over 12 amino acids. Germline V gives CDR1 MDHEN, CDR2 SYDVKM. The CDR3 loop reads CASGLGGKEAFF. CDR3 coding DNA: TGTGCCAGCGGGTTGGGAGGGAAGGAAGCTTTCTTT.

The chain joins TRBV20-1 to TRBJ1-5, with D uncertain. V lost 3 bases and J 6 bases, leaving 21 bases between the germline ends. The CDR3 loop spans 16 amino acids. Germline loops: CDR1 DFQATT, CDR2 SNEGSKA (reference sequence). Here the CDR3 reads CSASPRREGLGQPQHF. In DNA, the CDR3 is TGCAGTGCTAGCCCCCGACGTGAAGGGTTAGGTCAGCCCCAGCATTTT.

The chain couples TRBV6-5 to TRBJ1-5; D gene uncertain. This CDR3 comprises 13 residues. V was pared by 6 bases and J by 4 bases, with 10 bases between. CDR1 MNHEY and CDR2 SVGAGI come from the germline V gene. CDR3 sequence reads: CASRLNRNQPQHF. CDR3 DNA: TGTGCCAGCAGGCTGAACAGAAATCAGCCCCAGCATTTT.

CDR3 region: CASGGQGETEAFF. DNA for the CDR3: TGTGCCAGCGGGGGACAGGGAGAGACTGAAGCTTTCTTT. The chain carries TRBV28 and TRBJ1-1, with 9 positions matching TRBD1. CDR1 MDHEN and CDR2 SYDVKM come from the germline V gene. The V gene end was trimmed by 8 bases and the J gene end by 5 bases; junction bases not matched to a gene: 6. The CDR3 has 13 amino acids.

The chain combines TRBV28 with TRBJ2-3; 8 bases are a match to TRBD1. The V and J ends lost 4 bases and 4 bases, in that order; junction bases with no gene match: 7. Germline CDR1 and CDR2: MDHEN and SYDVKM. This CDR3 has 15 amino acids. The DNA for the CDR3 is TGTGCCAGCAGTTCCCAGGACAGGGTGGCAGATACGCAGTATTTT. Translated: CASSSQDRVADTQYF.

This rearrangement joins TRBV12-3 or TRBV12-4 to TRBJ1-2, with D possibly being TRBD1 (5 bases). There are 13 residues in the CDR3. The V and J ends lost 8 bases and 7 bases respectively, with 17 bases between them. The CDR3 protein is CASASQQGGGYTF. As DNA, the CDR3 is TGTGCCAGCGCGTCCCAGCAGGGAGGTGGCTACACCTTC.

This clonotype was detected only a few times. The chain uses TRBV7-2 and TRBJ2-4, with D perhaps matching TRBD1 or TRBD2 (5 bases each). Trimming left V 6 bases short and J 11 bases short, with 20 bases between. This CDR3 comprises 14 residues. The germline V gene encodes CDR1 SGHTA and CDR2 FQGNSA. The CDR3 is CASSLPGRRSFQYF. The CDR3 region has the DNA TGTGCCAGCAGTCTTCCGGGACGGCGGTCTTTTCAGTACTTC. Together with reference TRBV7-2 and TRBJ2-4, the CDR3 gives the full variable domain: GAGVSQSPSNKVTEKGKDVELRCDPISGHTALYWYRQSLGQGLEFLIYFQGNSAPDKSGLPSDRFSAERTGGSVSTLTIQRTQQEDSAVYLCASSLPGRRSFQYFGAGTRLSVL.

In DNA, the CDR3 is TGTGCCAGCAGCCCCGACAGCTATGAGCAGTTCTTC. Encoded protein: CASSPDSYEQFF. The chain joins TRBV7-2 to TRBJ2-1, with D possibly matching TRBD1 (5 bases). The length of the CDR3 is 12 residues. Trimming took 5 bases from V and 8 from J, leaving 10 bases between them. Germline V gives CDR1 SGHTA, CDR2 FQGNSA. The full variable domain, completed using reference TRBV7-2 and TRBJ2-1, is GAGVSQSPSNKVTEKGKDVELRCDPISGHTALYWYRQSLGQGLEFLIYFQGNSAPDKSGLPSDRFSAERTGGSVSTLTIQRTQQEDSAVYLCASSPDSYEQFFGPGTRLTVL.

The genes are TRBV7-2 and TRBJ2-5; 8 bases are a match to TRBD2. This CDR3 has 14 residues. V shed 7 bases, J shed 2 bases, and the junction held 6 bases outside the gene matches. From germline, CDR1 is SGHTA and CDR2 FQGNSA. The CDR3 sequence: CASNKGTRQETQYF. CDR3 coding DNA: TGTGCCAGCAACAAAGGGACTAGACAAGAGACCCAGTACTTC.

CDR3 bases: TGTGCCAGCAGCTTAGGCCTAAGTCAGGGGAGCGGGGAGCTGTTTTTT. This sequence encodes CASSLGLSQGSGELFF. The chain recombines TRBV13 with TRBJ2-2; weak D call: TRBD1 (6 bases). Germline V lookup: CDR1 PRHDT, CDR2 FYEKMQ (reference sequence). Between the trimmed V and J ends, which lost 0 bases and 7 bases, there was a span of 15 bases. The CDR3 is made up of 16 amino acids. The full variable domain, with the rest looked up from reference TRBV13 and TRBJ2-2, is AAGVIQSPRHLIKEKRETATLKCYPIPRHDTVYWYQQGPGQDPQFLISFYEKMQSDKGSIPDRFSAQQFSDYHSELNMSSLELGDSALYFCASSLGLSQGSGELFFGEGSRLTVL.

This clonotype has just a few counts. V usage is TRBV6-1 and J usage is TRBJ1-2, with TRBD1 as a possible D gene (5 bases). This CDR3 is built from 14 residues. V shed 5 bases and J shed 0 bases, with 10 bases lying between them. Germline CDR1 and CDR2: MNHNS and SASEGT. The CDR3 reads CASSPGLANYGYTF. The CDR3 coding sequence is TGTGCCAGCAGTCCGGGACTTGCTAACTATGGCTACACCTTC.

The chain has TRBV5-6 and TRBJ2-1; D is undetermined. The CDR3 runs to 14 residues. CDR1 and CDR2 from the germline V gene are SGHDT and YYEEEE. Trimming took 0 bases from V and 7 from J, leaving 11 bases between them. This chain's CDR3 is CASSLGLGPNEQFF. The CDR3 DNA is TGTGCCAGCAGCTTGGGGCTGGGCCCTAATGAGCAGTTCTTC. Full variable domain (missing parts from reference TRBV5-6 and TRBJ2-1): DAGVTQSPTHLIKTRGQQVTLRCSPKSGHDTVSWYQQALGQGPQFIFQYYEEEERQRGNFPDRFSGHQFPNYSSELNVNALLLGDSALYLCASSLGLGPNEQFFGPGTRLTVL.

The CDR3 sequence is CASSHGQIYSYEQYF. DNA of the CDR3: TGTGCCAGCAGCCACGGACAGATCTACTCCTACGAGCAGTACTTC. The J gene is TRBJ2-7, the V gene TRBV7-2; D is perhaps TRBD1 (6 bases). From germline, CDR1 is SGHTA and CDR2 FQGNSA. V was cut by 5 bases and J by 0 bases, with 14 bases left in between. The CDR3 consists of 15 residues.

The chain employs TRBV28 and TRBJ2-1, with a weak D call TRBD1 (5 bases). Per germline, CDR1 MDHEN and CDR2 SYDVKM. Trimming left V 4 bases short and J 7 bases short, with 11 bases between. This CDR3 is built from 13 residues. CDR3 DNA sequence: TGTGCCAGCAGTTCCTTCCAGGGAAATGAGCAGTTCTTC. Translated, it gives CASSSFQGNEQFF.

This clonotype appeared once. V and J are TRBV2 and TRBJ2-5, with D perhaps matching TRBD1 (6 bases). V was shortened by 4 bases and J by 3 bases, with 9 bases between the two germline ends. Germline V gene lookup returns CDR1 SNHLY and CDR2 FYNNEI. The CDR3 totals 13 residues. CDR3 coding DNA: TGTGCCAGCAGTGGACAGGAGAAAGAGACCCAGTACTTC. This translates into CASSGQEKETQYF.

The V call is TRBV2, the J call TRBJ1-1; unclear D gene. This CDR3 contains 13 residues. CDR1 SNHLY and CDR2 FYNNEI come from the germline V gene. The germline V and J ends were trimmed by 3 bases and 1 base, with 6 bases remaining between them. CDR3 protein: CASSDPANTEAFF. The CDR3 DNA sequence: TGTGCCAGCAGTGACCCGGCGAACACTGAAGCTTTCTTT.

The CDR3 protein is CARREQYF. CDR3 coding DNA: TGTGCCAGACGCGAGCAGTACTTC. The V call is TRBV28, the J call TRBJ2-7; D gene uncertain. V was trimmed by 9 bases and J by 6 bases, leaving 3 bases between them. The CDR3 is 8 residues long. From germline, CDR1 is MDHEN and CDR2 SYDVKM.

This clonotype was counted once. The V and J genes are TRBV20-1 and TRBJ2-7, with a tentative D call TRBD2 (5 bases). V gave up 1 base and J gave up 9 bases, with 22 bases separating them. Germline V gene data show CDR1 as DFQATT and CDR2 as SNEGSKA (reference sequence). The CDR3 runs 15 residues. The CDR3 DNA reads as TGCAGTGCTAGAGTGAGGGCCTTCAAACTCCACGGGCAGTACTTC. Protein sequence: CSARVRAFKLHGQYF.

This clonotype was recorded once. This chain joins TRBV20-1 and TRBJ2-7; 9 bases fit TRBD2. This CDR3 has 14 residues. Germline trimming cut 3 bases from V and 0 bases from J; bases unmatched to any gene: 3. Germline CDR1 reads DFQATT; CDR2 reads SNEGSKA (reference sequence). The CDR3 reads CSASSGGYSYEQYF. As DNA, the CDR3 is TGCAGTGCTAGCAGCGGGGGGTACTCCTACGAGCAGTACTTC.

The gene calls are TRBV7-2 and TRBJ1-3; no clear D. Trimming took off 1 base at V and 0 bases at J, with 10 bases between the two ends. Germline CDR1 is SGHTA and CDR2 is FQGNSA. The CDR3 consists of 16 residues. The CDR3 sequence is CASSLDGGVSGNTIYF. CDR3 in DNA: TGTGCCAGCAGCTTAGACGGCGGCGTCTCTGGAAACACCATATATTTT.